This T cell receptor (beta chain) emerged from a study of T-cell reconstitution after alpha-beta-depleted transplantation in children. Construction of the TCRbeta library involved unique molecular identifiers. TCRdb called the PCR reads again in MiXCR, with one record for every CDR3 protein. The data contain around 300,000 distinct CDR3 sequences, about 9.5% of them singletons. This clonotype was seen repeatedly, ten times or more. What it binds is not known. CDR3 length: 12 amino acids. V gave up 7 bases and J gave up 6 bases, with 9 bases separating them. CDR1 and CDR2 (germline): LNHDA, SQIVND (reference sequence). Study results and limitations: Two months or so post-transplant, alpha-beta T cells reportedly derived from several hundred expanded graft clones. From surviving recipient T cells and thymic progenitors came the high day-60 TCRbeta diversity observed in some patients. T cells produced anew were the main source of T-cell counts and diversity one year after transplant.

The receptor was derived from a boy younger than two with acute myeloid leukemia, due to receive a stem cell transplant. The gene calls are TRBV19 and TRBJ2-2; D remains unclear. The specimen was PBMCs, collected before TCRalphabeta/CD19-depleted stem cell transplant. CDR3 coding DNA: TGTGCCAGTACCATGTCATCCGGGGAGCTGTTTTTT. It specifies CASTMSSGELFF.